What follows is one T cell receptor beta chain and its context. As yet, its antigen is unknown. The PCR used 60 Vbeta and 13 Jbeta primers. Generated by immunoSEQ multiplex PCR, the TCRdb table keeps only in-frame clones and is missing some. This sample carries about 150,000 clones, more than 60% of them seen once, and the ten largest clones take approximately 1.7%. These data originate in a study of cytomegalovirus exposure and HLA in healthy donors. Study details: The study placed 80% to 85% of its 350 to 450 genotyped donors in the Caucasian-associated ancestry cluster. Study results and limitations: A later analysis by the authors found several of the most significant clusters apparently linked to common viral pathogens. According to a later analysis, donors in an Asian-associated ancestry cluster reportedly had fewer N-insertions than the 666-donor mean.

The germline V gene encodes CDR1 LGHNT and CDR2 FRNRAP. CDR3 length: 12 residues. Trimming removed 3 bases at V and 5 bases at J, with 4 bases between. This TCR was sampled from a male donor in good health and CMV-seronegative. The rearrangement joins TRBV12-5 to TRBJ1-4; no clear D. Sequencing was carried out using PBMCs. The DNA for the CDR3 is TGTGCTAGTGGTTTCCTAAATGAAAAACTGTTTTTT. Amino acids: CASGFLNEKLFF.